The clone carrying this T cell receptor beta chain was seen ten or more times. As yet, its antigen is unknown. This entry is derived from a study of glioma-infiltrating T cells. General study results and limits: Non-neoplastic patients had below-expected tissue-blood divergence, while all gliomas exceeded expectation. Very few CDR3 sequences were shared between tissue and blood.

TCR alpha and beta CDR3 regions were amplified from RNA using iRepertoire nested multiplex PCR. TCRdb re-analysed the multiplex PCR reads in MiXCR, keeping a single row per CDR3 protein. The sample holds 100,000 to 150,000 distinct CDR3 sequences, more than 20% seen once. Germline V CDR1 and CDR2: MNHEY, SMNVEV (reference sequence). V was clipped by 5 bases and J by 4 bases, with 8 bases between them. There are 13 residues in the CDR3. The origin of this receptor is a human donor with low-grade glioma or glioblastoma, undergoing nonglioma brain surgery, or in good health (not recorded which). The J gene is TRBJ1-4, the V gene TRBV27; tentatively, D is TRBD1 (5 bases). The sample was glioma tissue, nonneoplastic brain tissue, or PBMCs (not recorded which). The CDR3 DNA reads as TGTGCCAGCAGTCAGGACAATAATGAAAAACTGTTTTTT. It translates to CASSQDNNEKLFF.